This T cell receptor beta chain was documented in a study of CD8+CD57+ T cells in acquired aplastic anemia. CDR1 and CDR2 (germline): LNHNV, YYDKDF (reference sequence). Trimming left V 2 bases short and J 4 bases short, with 4 bases between. CDR3 length equals 12 residues. Patients chosen for sequencing had CD8+CD57+ cells that had expanded, as shown by flow cytometry. It was genomic DNA that served as the template for profiling TCR beta VDJ and CDR3. In TCRdb, the reads were re-called with MiXCR into one record per CDR3 protein. The profile shows 200,000 to 250,000 distinct CDR3 sequences, less than 75% of them singletons.

Sequencing input: sorted CD4+, CD8+, or CD8+CD57+ T cells (not recorded which) from PBMCs. The rearrangement links TRBV15 to TRBJ2-3; no firm D call. This TCR came from a human donor with aplastic anemia. The CDR3 region is CATSRNADTQYF. CDR3 nucleotide sequence: TGTGCCACCAGCAGAAACGCAGATACGCAGTATTTT.